Detailed here is one T cell receptor beta chain. The data were obtained in a study of blood T cell repertoires in COVID-19. For the study at large: From the United States, Italy and Spain came samples of acute and convalescent COVID-19. Nucleic acid was either cDNA or gDNA, and it came from T cells, B-cell-depleted T cells, or PBMCs.

Per germline, CDR1 SGHKS and CDR2 YYEKEE (reference sequence). V was shortened by 0 bases and J by 2 bases, with 8 bases between the two germline ends. The CDR3 covers 14 residues. Methods used by the authors: It was from reference gene primer amplification that nucleated cell counts were estimated. Clones were read by immunoSEQ multiplex PCR, and TCRdb kept only the in-frame ones, dropping some. V and J calls and clone size are copied from that table; D and trimming were computed from the DNA. In the table there are around 160,000 clones, 81% of which are singletons. Source material: peripheral blood. The TCR was taken from a human donor with acute or convalescent COVID-19. The donor label of this sample is uncertain. This rearrangement joins TRBV5-5 to TRBJ1-1; D gene ambiguous. In nucleotides, the CDR3 is TGTGCCAGCAGCTTGGCACAGTTAAACACTGAAGCTTTCTTT. It codes for CASSLAQLNTEAFF.